This T cell receptor (beta chain) was identified during a study of cytomegalovirus exposure and HLA in healthy donors. Overall study: The 90 to 150 validation repertoires were produced on the same platform as the 500 to 800 repertoires of the first cohort. This was reported in a later analysis.

Remarks on this clone: The antigen is undetermined.

The assay was immunoSEQ multiplex PCR, and TCRdb's table has in-frame clones only and misses some. The sample lists some 180,000 clones, around 80% occurring once. Study-wide results and caveats: Researchers catalogued under 200 TCR beta chains as cytomegalovirus-associated. The authors confirmed in vitro that a few CMV-associated chains were specific for CMV antigens. Within the 120 or so validation repertoires, first-cohort TCR clusters tended to co-occur, according to a later analysis.

Sequencing input: PBMCs. The source is a woman aged 25 to 39 in good health and CMV-seronegative.

The CDR3 DNA follows: TGTGCCAGCAGTGTTACGACGGGGGGGCACTATGGCTACACCTTC. This encodes CASSVTTGGHYGYTF. The chain employs TRBV6-6 and TRBJ1-2, with D possibly being TRBD1 (6 bases). The germline CDR1 and CDR2 sequences are MNHNY and SVGAGI (reference sequence). V was clipped by 5 bases and J by 3 bases, with 16 bases between them. CDR3 length equals 15 residues.